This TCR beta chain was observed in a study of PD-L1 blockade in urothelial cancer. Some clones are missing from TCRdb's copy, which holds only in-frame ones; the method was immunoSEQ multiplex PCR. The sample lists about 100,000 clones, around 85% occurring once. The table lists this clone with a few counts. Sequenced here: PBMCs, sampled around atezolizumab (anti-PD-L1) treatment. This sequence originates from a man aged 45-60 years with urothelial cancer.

The CDR3 reads CASSQTGGSYNSPLHF. The CDR3 DNA reads TGTGCCAGCAGCCAAACAGGGGGCTCCTATAATTCACCCCTCCACTTT. The chain links TRBV11-2 to TRBJ1-6, with 8 bases lining up with TRBD1. Germline values: CDR1 SGHAT, CDR2 FQNNGV. The CDR3 extends over 16 amino acids. Trimming cost V 5 bases and J 0 bases; bases outside gene matches: 3.